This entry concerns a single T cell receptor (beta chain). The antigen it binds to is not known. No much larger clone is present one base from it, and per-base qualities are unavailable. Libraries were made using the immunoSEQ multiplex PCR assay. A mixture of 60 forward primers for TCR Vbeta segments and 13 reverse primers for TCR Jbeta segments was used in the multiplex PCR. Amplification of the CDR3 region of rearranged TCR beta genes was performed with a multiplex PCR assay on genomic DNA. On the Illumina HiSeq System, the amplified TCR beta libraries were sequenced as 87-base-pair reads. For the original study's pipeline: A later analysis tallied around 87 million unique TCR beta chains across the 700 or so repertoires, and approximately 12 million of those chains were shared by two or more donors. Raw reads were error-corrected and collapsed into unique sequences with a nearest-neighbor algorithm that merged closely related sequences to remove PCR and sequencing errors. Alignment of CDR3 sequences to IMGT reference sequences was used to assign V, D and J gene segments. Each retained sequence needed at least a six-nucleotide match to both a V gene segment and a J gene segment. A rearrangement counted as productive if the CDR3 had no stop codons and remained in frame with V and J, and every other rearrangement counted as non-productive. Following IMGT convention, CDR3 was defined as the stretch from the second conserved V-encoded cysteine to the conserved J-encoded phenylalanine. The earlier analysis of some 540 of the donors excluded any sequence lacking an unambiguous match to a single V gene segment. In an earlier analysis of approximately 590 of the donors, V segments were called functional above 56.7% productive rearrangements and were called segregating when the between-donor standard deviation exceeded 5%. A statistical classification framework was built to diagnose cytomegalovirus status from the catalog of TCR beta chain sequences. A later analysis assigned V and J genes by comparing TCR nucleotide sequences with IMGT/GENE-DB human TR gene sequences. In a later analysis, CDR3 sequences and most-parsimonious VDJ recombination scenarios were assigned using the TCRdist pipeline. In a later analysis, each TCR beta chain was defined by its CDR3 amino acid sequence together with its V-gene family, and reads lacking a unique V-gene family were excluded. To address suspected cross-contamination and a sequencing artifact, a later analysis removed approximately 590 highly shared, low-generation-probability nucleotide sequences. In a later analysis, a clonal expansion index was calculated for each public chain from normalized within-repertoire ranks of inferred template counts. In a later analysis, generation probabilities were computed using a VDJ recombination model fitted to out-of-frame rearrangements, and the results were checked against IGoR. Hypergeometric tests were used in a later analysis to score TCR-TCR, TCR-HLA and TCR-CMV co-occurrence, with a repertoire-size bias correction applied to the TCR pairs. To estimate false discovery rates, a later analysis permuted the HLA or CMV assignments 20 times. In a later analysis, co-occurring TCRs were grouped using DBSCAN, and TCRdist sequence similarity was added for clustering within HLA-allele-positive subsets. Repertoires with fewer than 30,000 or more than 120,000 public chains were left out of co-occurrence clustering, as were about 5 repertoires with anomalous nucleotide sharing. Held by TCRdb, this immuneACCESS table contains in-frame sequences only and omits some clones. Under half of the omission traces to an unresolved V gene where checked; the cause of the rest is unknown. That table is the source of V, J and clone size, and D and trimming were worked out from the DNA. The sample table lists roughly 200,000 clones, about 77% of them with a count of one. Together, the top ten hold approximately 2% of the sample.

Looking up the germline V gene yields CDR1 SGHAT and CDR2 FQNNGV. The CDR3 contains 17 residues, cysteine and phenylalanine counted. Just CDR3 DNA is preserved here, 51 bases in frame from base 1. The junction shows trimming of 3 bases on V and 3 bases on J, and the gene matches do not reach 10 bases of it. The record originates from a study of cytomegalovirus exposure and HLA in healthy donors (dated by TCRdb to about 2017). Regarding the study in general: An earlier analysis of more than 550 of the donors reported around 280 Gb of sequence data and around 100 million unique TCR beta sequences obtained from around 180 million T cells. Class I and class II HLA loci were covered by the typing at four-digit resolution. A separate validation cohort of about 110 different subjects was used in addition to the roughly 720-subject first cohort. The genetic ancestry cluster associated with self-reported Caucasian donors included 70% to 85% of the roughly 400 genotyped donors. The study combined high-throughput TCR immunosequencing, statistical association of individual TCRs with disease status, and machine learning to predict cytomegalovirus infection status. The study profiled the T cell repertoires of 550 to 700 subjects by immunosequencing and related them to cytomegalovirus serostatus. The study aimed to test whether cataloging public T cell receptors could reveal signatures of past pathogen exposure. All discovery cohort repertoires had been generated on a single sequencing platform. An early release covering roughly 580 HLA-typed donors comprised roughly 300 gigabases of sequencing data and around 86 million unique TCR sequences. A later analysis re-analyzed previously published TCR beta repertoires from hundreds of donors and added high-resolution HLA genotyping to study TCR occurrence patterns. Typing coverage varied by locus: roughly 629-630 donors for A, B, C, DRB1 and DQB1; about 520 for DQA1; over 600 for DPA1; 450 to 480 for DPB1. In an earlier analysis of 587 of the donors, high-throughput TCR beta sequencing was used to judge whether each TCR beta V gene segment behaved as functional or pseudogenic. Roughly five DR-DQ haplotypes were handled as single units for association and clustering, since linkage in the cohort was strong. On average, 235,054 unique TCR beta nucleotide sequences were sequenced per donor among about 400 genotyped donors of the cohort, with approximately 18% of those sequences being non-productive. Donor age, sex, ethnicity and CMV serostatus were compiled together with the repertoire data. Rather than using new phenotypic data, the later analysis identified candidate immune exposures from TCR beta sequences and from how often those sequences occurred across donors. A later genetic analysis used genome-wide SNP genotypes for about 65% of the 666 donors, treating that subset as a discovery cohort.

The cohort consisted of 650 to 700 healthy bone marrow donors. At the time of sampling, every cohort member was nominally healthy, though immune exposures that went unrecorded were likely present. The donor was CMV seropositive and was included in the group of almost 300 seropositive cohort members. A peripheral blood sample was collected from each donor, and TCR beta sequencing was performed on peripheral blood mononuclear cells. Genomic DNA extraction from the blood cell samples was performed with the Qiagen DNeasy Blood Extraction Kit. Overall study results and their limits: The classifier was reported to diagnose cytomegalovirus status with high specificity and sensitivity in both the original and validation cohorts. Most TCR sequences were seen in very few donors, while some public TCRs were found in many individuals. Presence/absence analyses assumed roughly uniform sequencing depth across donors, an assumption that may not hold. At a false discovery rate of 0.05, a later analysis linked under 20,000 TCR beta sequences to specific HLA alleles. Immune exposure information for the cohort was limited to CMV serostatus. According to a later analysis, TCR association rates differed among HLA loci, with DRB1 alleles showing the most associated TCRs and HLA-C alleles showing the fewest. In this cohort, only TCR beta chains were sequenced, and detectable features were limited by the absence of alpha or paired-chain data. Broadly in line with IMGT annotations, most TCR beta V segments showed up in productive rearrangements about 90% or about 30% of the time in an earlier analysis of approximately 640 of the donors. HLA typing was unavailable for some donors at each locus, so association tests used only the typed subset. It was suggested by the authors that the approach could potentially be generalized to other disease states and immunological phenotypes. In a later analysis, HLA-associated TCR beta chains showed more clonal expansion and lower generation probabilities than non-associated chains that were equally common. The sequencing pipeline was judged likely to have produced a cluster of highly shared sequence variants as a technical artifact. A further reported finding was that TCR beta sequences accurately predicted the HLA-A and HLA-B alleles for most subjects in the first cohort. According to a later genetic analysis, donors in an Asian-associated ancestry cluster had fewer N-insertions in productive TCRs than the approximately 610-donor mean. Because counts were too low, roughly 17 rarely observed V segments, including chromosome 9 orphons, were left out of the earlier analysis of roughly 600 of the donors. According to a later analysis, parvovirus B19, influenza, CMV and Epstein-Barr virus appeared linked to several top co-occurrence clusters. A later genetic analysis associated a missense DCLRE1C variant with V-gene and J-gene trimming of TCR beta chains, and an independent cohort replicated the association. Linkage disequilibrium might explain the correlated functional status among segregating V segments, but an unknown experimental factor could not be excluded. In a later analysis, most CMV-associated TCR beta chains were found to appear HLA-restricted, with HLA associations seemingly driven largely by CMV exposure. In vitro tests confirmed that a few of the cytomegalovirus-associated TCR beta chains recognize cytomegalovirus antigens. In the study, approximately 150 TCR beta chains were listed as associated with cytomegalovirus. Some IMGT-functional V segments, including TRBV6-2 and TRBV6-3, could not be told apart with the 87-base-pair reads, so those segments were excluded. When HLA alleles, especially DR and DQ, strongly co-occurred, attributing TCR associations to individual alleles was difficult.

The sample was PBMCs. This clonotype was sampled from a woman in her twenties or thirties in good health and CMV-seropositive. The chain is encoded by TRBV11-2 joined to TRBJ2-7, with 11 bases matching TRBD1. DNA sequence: TGTGCCAGCAGCTTCGGGGTCGCCGGGACAGGGGGCTACGAGCAGTACTTC. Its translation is CASSFGVAGTGGYEQYF.